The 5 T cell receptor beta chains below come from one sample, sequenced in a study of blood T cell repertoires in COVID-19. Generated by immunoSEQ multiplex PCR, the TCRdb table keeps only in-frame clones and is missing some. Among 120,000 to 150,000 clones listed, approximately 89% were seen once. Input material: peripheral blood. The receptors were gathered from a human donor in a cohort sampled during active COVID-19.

CDR3 region: CASSVGQMEEKLFF. The CDR3 DNA follows: TGTGCCAGCAGCGTAGGACAGATGGAAGAAAAACTGTTTTTT. The V call is TRBV9, the J call TRBJ1-4; D might be TRBD1 (5 bases). V was cut by 0 bases and J by 8 bases, with 11 bases left in between. This CDR3 has 14 residues. Looked up from germline, CDR1 is SGDLS and CDR2 is YYNGEE.

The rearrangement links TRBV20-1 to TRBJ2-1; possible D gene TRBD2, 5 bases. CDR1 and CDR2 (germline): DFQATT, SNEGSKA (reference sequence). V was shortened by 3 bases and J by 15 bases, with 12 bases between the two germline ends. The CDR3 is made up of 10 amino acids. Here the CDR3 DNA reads TGCAGTGCTAGGGACTTTAAGTTGTTCTTC. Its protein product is CSARDFKLFF.

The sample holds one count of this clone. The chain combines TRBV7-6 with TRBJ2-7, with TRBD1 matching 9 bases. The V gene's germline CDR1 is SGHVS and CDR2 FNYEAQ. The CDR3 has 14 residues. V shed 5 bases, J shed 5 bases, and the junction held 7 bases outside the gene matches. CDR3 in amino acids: CASSLMGQGDEQYF. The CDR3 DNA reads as TGTGCCAGCAGCCTAATGGGACAGGGTGACGAGCAGTACTTC.

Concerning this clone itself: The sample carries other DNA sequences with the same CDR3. The DNA for the CDR3 is TGTGCCAGCAGCGTTGGACAGGCATTCAATCAGCCCCAGCATTTT. Protein: CASSVGQAFNQPQHF. The rearrangement joins TRBV9 to TRBJ1-5, with TRBD1 matching 7 bases. CDR1 and CDR2 from the germline V gene are SGDLS and YYNGEE. Germline trimming cut 2 bases from V and 3 bases from J; bases unmatched to any gene: 5. The CDR3 covers 15 residues.

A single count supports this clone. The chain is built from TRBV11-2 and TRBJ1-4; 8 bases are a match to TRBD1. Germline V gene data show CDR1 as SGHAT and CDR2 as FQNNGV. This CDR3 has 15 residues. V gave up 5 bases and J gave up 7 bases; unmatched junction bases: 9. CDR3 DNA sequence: TGTGCCAGCAGCGGCCGGGACAGGAACGTTGAAAAACTGTTTTTT. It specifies CASSGRDRNVEKLFF.